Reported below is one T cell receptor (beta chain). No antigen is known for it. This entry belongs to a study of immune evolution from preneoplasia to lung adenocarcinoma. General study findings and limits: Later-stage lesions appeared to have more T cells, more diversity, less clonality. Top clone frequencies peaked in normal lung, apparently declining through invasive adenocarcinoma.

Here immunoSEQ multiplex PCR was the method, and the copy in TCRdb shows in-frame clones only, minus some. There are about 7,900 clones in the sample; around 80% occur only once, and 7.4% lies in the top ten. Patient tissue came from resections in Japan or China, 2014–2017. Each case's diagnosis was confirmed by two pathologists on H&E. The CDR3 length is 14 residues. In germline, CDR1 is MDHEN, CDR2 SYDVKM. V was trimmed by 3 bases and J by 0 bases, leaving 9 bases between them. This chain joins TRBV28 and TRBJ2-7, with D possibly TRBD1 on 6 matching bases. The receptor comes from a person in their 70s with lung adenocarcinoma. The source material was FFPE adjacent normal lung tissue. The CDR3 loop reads CASSLRGGSYEQYF. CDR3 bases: TGTGCCAGCAGTTTGAGAGGGGGCTCCTACGAGCAGTACTTC.